These T cell receptor beta chains were read from a single sample in a study of cytomegalovirus exposure and HLA in healthy donors. Data came from immunoSEQ multiplex PCR; TCRdb stores just in-frame clones and leaves some out. Found here are 73,000 or so clones, 65% to 75% of them singletons; the top ten hold approximately 16%. Sequenced: PBMCs. The receptor source for this set is a middle-aged woman in good health and CMV-seropositive. CDR3s include the opening cysteine and the closing phenylalanine or tryptophan. Fields, in order: D gene, clone size, V gene, CDR3 length, J gene, CDR3 protein, CDR3 DNA. D genes are given only for firm matches. Clone size is given for some rows only: seen once, a few or many times, or a class if the clone is expanded.

D: .; size: .; V: TRBV5-6; length: 14; J: TRBJ1-1; CDR3: CASSLGLLNTEAFF; DNA: TGTGCCAGCAGCTTGGGACTGCTGAACACTGAAGCTTTCTTT
D: .; size: .; V: TRBV30; length: 14; J: TRBJ2-1; CDR3: CAWSGSSRYNEQFF; DNA: TGTGCCTGGAGTGGTTCTAGCCGGTACAATGAGCAGTTCTTC
D: .; size: .; V: TRBV6-1; length: 15; J: TRBJ1-5; CDR3: CASSLGVRGNQPQHF; DNA: TGTGCCAGCAGCTTAGGGGTACGTGGCAATCAGCCCCAGCATTTT
D: .; size: .; V: TRBV25-1; length: 14; J: TRBJ1-6; CDR3: CASSEPTGNSPLHF; DNA: TGTGCCAGCAGTGAACCGACAGGAAATTCACCCCTCCACTTT
D: .; size: .; V: TRBV7-9; length: 14; J: TRBJ1-5; CDR3: CASSSGLINQPQHF; DNA: TGTGCCAGCAGCTCCGGACTGATCAATCAGCCCCAGCATTTT
D: TRBD1; size: .; V: TRBV4-2; length: 17; J: TRBJ1-2; CDR3: CASSQGLSTTGGYGYTF; DNA: TGTGCCAGCAGCCAAGGGCTCTCGACTACAGGGGGCTATGGCTACACCTTC
D: .; size: .; V: TRBV27; length: 15; J: TRBJ2-1; CDR3: CASRDSGTVYNEQFF; DNA: TGTGCCAGCAGGGATAGCGGTACCGTTTACAATGAGCAGTTCTTC
D: .; size: .; V: TRBV7-2; length: 11; J: TRBJ2-7; CDR3: CASSQLREQYF; DNA: TGTGCCAGCAGCCAATTACGGGAGCAGTACTTC
D: TRBD1; size: .; V: TRBV7-9; length: 19; J: TRBJ2-3; CDR3: CAGKLRDRPLRDYTDTQYF; DNA: TGTGCCGGAAAGCTAAGGGACAGGCCACTAAGGGATTACACAGATACGCAGTATTTT
D: .; size: .; V: TRBV19; length: 14; J: TRBJ2-1; CDR3: CASSIRGRSDEQFF; DNA: TGTGCCAGTAGTATCAGGGGGAGGTCGGATGAGCAGTTCTTC
D: .; size: few; V: TRBV29-1; length: 13; J: TRBJ1-3; CDR3: CSGLQSSGNTIYF; DNA: TGCAGCGGACTACAGAGCTCTGGAAACACCATATATTTT
D: .; size: .; V: TRBV7-2; length: 15; J: TRBJ2-6; CDR3: CASSRPGAGANVLTF; DNA: TGTGCCAGCAGCCGTCCAGGGGCTGGGGCCAACGTCCTGACTTTC